One and the same sample provided the 5 T cell receptor beta chains below, sequenced in a study of Ad26.COV2.S vaccination and SARS-CoV-2 variants. Using immunoSEQ multiplex PCR, the repertoire was profiled, and TCRdb retains in-frame clones only, with some absent. The table has over 130,000 clones, roughly 89% seen once. The specimen comprised peripheral blood, sampled after recovery from COVID-19. The source of these receptors is a human donor who had recovered from COVID-19.

This clone was observed once. The rearrangement joins TRBV9 to TRBJ1-5; 11 bases align to TRBD1. Germline CDR1 is SGDLS and CDR2 is YYNGEE. The length of the CDR3 is 16 residues. Trimming cost V 7 bases and J 2 bases; bases outside gene matches: 8. For the CDR3, the DNA is TGTGCCAGCCGAAGGACAGGGGGCGAGCGCAATCAGCCCCAGCATTTT. This translates into CASRRTGGERNQPQHF. Looking up the rest from reference TRBV9 and TRBJ1-5 gives the full variable domain: DSGVTQTPKHLITATGQRVTLRCSPRSGDLSVYWYQQSLDQGLQFLIQYYNGEERAKGNILERFSAQQFPDLHSELNLSSLELGDSALYFCASRRTGGERNQPQHFGDGTRLSIL.

CDR3 protein: CASMIPGETEAFF. The CDR3 coding sequence is TGTGCCAGCATGATACCAGGGGAGACTGAAGCTTTCTTT. The V and J genes are TRBV7-2 and TRBJ1-1, with D perhaps matching TRBD1 (6 bases). Trimming shortened V by 7 bases and J by 5 bases, and 14 bases separated the two germline ends. The germline CDR1 and CDR2 sequences are SGHTA and FQGNSA. CDR3 length: 13 amino acids. The entire variable domain, with the rest obtained from reference TRBV7-2 and TRBJ1-1, is as follows: GAGVSQSPSNKVTEKGKDVELRCDPISGHTALYWYRQSLGQGLEFLIYFQGNSAPDKSGLPSDRFSAERTGGSVSTLTIQRTQQEDSAVYLCASMIPGETEAFFGQGTRLTVV.

This chain joins TRBV6-5 and TRBJ1-6; TRBD1 matches 10 bases. CDR1 MNHEY and CDR2 SVGAGI come from the germline V gene. V trimming: 6 bases; J trimming: 11 bases; junction bases outside the gene matches: 10. The CDR3 is made up of 15 amino acids. CDR3 in amino acids: CASSATGTGDPPLHF. The CDR3 DNA sequence: TGTGCCAGCAGCGCAACCGGGACAGGGGATCCACCCCTCCACTTT.

The rearrangement uses TRBV19 and TRBJ1-6; D gene uncertain. Germline lookup yields CDR1 LNHDA and CDR2 SQIVND (reference sequence). With 6 bases removed from V and 0 bases from J, the gap between germline ends came to 6 bases. This CDR3 region has 14 residues. In DNA, the CDR3 is TGTGCCAGTAGGCAGAGCTCCTATAATTCACCCCTCCACTTT. As protein: CASRQSSYNSPLHF.

The V and J genes are TRBV16 and TRBJ2-3; possible D gene TRBD2, 6 bases. V was clipped by 7 bases and J by 2 bases, with 13 bases between them. The CDR3 has 14 residues. CDR1 is KGHSY, CDR2 FQNENV, per germline. The CDR3 DNA reads TGTGCCAGCATTGGGGGGAGTGACACAGATACGCAGTATTTT. It is translated as CASIGGSDTDTQYF. Complete variable domain (other parts from reference TRBV16 and TRBJ2-3): GEEVAQTPKHLVRGEGQKAKLYCAPIKGHSYVFWYQQVLKNEFKFLISFQNENVFDETGMPKERFSAKCLPNSPCSLEIQATKLEDSAVYFCASIGGSDTDTQYFGPGTRLTVL.